The present TCR beta chain was sequenced within a study of cytomegalovirus exposure and HLA in healthy donors. PCR employed 60 Vbeta and 13 Jbeta primers. Data came from immunoSEQ multiplex PCR; TCRdb stores just in-frame clones and leaves some out. The data hold over 65,000 clones, with 70% to 80% observed a single time. The material sequenced was PBMCs. This clonotype was sampled from a woman aged 40 to 55 in good health and CMV-seropositive.

CDR3 residues: CAISEEAEAFF. Here the CDR3 DNA reads TGTGCCATCAGTGAGGAGGCAGAAGCTTTCTTT. The V call is TRBV10-3, the J call TRBJ1-1; no clear D. This CDR3 has 11 amino acids. Per germline, CDR1 ENHRY and CDR2 SYGVKD. With 2 bases removed from V and 8 bases from J, the gap between germline ends came to 6 bases.